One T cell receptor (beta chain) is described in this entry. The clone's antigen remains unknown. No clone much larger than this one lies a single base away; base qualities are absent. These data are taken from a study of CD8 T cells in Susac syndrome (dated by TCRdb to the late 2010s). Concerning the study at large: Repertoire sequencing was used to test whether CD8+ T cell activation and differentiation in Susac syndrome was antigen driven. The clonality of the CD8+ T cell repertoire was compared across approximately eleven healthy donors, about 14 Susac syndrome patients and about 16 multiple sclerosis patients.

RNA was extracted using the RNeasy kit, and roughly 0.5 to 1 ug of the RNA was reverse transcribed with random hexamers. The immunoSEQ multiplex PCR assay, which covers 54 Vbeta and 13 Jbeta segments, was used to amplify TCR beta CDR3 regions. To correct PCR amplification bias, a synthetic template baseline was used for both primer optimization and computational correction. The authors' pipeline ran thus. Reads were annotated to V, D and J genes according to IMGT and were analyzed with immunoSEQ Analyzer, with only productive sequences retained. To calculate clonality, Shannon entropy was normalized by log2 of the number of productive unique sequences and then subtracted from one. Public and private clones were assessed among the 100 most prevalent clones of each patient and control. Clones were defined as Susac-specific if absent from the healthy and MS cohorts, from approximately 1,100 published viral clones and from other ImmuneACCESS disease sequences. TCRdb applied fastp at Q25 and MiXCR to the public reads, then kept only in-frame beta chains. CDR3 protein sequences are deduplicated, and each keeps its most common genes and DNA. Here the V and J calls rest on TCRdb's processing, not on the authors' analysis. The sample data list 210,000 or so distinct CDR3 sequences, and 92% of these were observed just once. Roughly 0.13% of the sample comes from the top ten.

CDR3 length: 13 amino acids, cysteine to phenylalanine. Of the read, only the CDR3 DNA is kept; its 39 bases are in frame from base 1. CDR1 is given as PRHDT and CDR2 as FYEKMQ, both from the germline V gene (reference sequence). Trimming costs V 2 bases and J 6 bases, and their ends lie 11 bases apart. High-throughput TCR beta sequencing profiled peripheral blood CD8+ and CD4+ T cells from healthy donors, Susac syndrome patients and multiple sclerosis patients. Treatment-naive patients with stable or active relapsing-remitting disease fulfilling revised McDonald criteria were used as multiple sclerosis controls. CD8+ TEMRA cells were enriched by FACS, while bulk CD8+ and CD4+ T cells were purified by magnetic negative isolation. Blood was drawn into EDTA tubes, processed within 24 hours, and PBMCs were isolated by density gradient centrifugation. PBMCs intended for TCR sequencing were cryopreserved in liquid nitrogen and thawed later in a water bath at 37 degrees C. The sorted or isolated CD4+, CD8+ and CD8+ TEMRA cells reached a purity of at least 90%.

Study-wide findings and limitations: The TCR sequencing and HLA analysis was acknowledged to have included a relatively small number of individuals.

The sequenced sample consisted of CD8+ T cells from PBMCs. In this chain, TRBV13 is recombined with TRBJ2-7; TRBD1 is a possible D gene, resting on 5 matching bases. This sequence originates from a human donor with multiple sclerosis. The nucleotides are TGTGCCAGCAGCTTAAGGGGCACTGTCGAGCAGTACTTC. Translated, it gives CASSLRGTVEQYF. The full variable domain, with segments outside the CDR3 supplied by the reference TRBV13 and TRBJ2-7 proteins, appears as AAGVIQSPRHLIKEKRETATLKCYPIPRHDTVYWYQQGPGQDPQFLISFYEKMQSDKGSIPDRFSAQQFSDYHSELNMSSLELGDSALYFCASSLRGTVEQYFGPGTRLTVT.